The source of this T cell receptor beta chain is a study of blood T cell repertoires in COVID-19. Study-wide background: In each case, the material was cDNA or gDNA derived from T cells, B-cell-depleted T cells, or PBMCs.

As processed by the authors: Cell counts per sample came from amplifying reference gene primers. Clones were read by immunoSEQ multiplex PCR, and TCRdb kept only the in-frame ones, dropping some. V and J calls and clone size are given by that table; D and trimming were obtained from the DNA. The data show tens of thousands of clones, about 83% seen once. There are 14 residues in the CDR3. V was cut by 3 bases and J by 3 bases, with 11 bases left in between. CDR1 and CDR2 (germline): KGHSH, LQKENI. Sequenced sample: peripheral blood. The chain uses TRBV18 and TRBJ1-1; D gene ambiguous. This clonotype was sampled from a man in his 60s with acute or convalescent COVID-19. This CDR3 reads CASSPLTVDTEAFF. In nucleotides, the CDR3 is TGTGCCAGCTCACCTCTCACAGTAGACACTGAAGCTTTCTTT.